The clone carrying this T cell receptor (delta chain) was seen repeatedly, ten times or more. What it recognizes is unknown. This entry belongs to a study of γδ T cells in repeated Plasmodium falciparum infection. Notes on the study in general: Vdelta2-negative gammadelta repertoires appeared less diverse and less shared in Malian than Australian children.

TCRdb re-processed the multiplex PCR reads using CATT. Here the sample spans about 57,000 delta-chain clones, around 1.7% being singletons. Flow sorting of PBMC yielded separate Vgamma9/Vdelta2+ and Vdelta2-negative gammadelta T cell populations for bulk repertoire analysis. This CDR3 has 17 residues. The ends lost 3 bases at V and 0 bases at J; junction bases unmatched: 14. Per the germline V gene, CDR1 is TVYSNPD and CDR2 is GDNSRS (reference sequence). The source is a pool of human donors (malaria-infected and uninfected, not separated). V usage is TRDV3 and J usage is TRDJ1; TRDD3 matches 9 bases. Sequenced material: gamma-delta T cells from blood. CDR3 coding DNA: TGTGCCTTAGGGCGTACTGGGGGAGCCGTCCACACCGATAAACTCATCTTT. Protein product: CALGRTGGAVHTDKLIF. Filled out from reference TRDV3 and TRDJ1, the complete variable domain reads CDKVTQSSPDQTVASGSEVVLLCTYDTVYSNPDLFWYRIRPDYSFQFVFYGDNSRSEGADFTQGRFSVKHILTQKAFHLVISPVRTEDSATYYCALGRTGGAVHTDKLIFGKGTRVTVEP.